The 27 T cell receptor beta chains listed next were all sequenced from one sample in a study of blood T cell repertoires in COVID-19. Repertoires were generated with immunoSEQ multiplex PCR, while TCRdb's copy carries only in-frame clones and drops some. The table lists 300,000 to 400,000 clones, 70% to 90% of them singletons, with around 0.97% in the top ten. The sequencing sample was made of PBMCs or T cells enriched from blood (not recorded which). These receptors all stem from a woman in her twenties or thirties with acute COVID-19.

As DNA, the CDR3 is TGCGCCAGCAGCCAAGATTCGGCTAGCGGGGGAGTGCAGTACTTC. It translates to CASSQDSASGGVQYF. The chain links TRBV4-3 to TRBJ2-7; TRBD2 matches 10 bases. Germline V gene lookup returns CDR1 LGHNA and CDR2 YSLEER. CDR3 length: 15 residues. The V and J ends lost 0 bases and 9 bases, in that order; junction bases with no gene match: 8.

This clone was detected once. DNA of the CDR3: TGTGCCAGCAGTTACGGGACAACGGGAGGCACCGGGGAGCTGTTTTTT. Its translation is CASSYGTTGGTGELFF. This sequence joins TRBV6-6 and TRBJ2-2; D is perhaps TRBD2 (7 bases). This CDR3 has 16 amino acids. The V end was cut by 2 bases, the J end by 4 bases, with 14 bases between. CDR1 is MNHNY and CDR2 is SVGAGI in the germline V gene (reference sequence).

This clone was seen just once. The V gene is TRBV30, the J gene TRBJ1-5; 8 positions match TRBD1. The CDR3 has 13 amino acids. The junction had 5 bases not matched to a gene; V was cut back by 4 bases and J by 6 bases. The germline V gene has CDR1 GTSNPN and CDR2 SVGIG (reference sequence). The CDR3 DNA is TGTGCCTGGACCCAGGGGGCGGGTCAGCCCCAGCATTTT. It yields the protein CAWTQGAGQPQHF.

Only one count was recorded for this clone. This chain connects TRBV21-1 to TRBJ2-1; the table's D call, TRBD2, was not checked against the DNA. TRBV21-1 is flagged as a pseudogene. The CDR3 is made up of 19 amino acids. The CDR3 loop reads CASSKFSFEERGRYNEQFF. The CDR3 DNA reads TGTGCCAGCAGCAAATTTAGTTTCGAGGAGCGGGGGAGATACAATGAGCAGTTCTTC.

This chain joins TRBV3-1 (or the pseudogene TRBV3-2) and TRBJ1-2; the D gene is possibly TRBD1 (6 bases). The CDR3 length is 14 residues. Germline V lookup: CDR1 LGHDT, CDR2 YNNKEL (reference sequence). Trimming stripped 0 bases from V and 3 bases from J, with 8 bases between. The CDR3: CASSQDSGDYGYTF. In nucleotides, the CDR3 is TGTGCCAGCAGCCAAGACTCAGGGGACTATGGCTACACCTTC.

The chain has TRBV18 and TRBJ2-5; 10 nucleotides align to TRBD1. The CDR3 consists of 16 residues. Trimming at V came to 5 bases and at J to 0 bases, leaving 6 bases not matched to a gene. Germline assignment: CDR1 KGHSH and CDR2 LQKENI. The CDR3 spells CASSLVGQGNQETQYF. DNA of the CDR3: TGTGCCAGCTCATTGGTGGGACAGGGGAACCAAGAGACCCAGTACTTC.

This sequence joins TRBV6-5 and TRBJ2-3, with TRBD2 identical over 8 bases. The V segment lost 9 bases and the J segment 5 bases; nucleotides outside the gene matches: 10. This CDR3 has 14 amino acids. The germline gives CDR1 MNHEY, CDR2 SVGAGI. CDR3 sequence: CARSVAGGGDTQYF. CDR3 sequence (DNA): TGTGCCAGATCAGTGGCGGGGGGTGGAGATACGCAGTATTTT.

This rearrangement joins TRBV7-2 to TRBJ2-1, with TRBD1 as a possible D gene (6 bases). CDR1 and CDR2 from the germline V gene are SGHTA and FQGNSA. V gave up 5 bases and J gave up 7 bases, with 15 bases separating them. This CDR3 contains 14 residues. CDR3 sequence: CASSLVGAGNEQFF. DNA for the CDR3: TGTGCCAGCAGCCTCGTGGGGGCAGGGAATGAGCAGTTCTTC.

The gene calls are TRBV11-2 and TRBJ2-2; TRBD2 aligns across 10 bases. Germline V CDR1 and CDR2: SGHAT, FQNNGV. V trimming: 1 base; J trimming: 5 bases; junction bases outside the gene matches: 10. The CDR3 sequence is 18 residues long. CDR3 loop: CASSLGPSGGLRTGELFF. CDR3 DNA: TGTGCCAGCAGCTTAGGTCCTAGCGGGGGACTAAGGACCGGGGAGCTGTTTTTT. Supplemented by reference TRBV11-2 and TRBJ2-2, the full variable domain reads EAGVAQSPRYKIIEKRQSVAFWCNPISGHATLYWYQQILGQGPKLLIQFQNNGVVDDSQLPKDRFSAERLKGVDSTLKIQPAKLEDSAVYLCASSLGPSGGLRTGELFFGEGSRLTVL.

The DNA for the CDR3 is TGTGCCAGCAGCTTCGGAGGAAGCTCCTACGAGCAGTACTTC. This gives the protein CASSFGGSSYEQYF. The V and J genes are TRBV7-2 and TRBJ2-7, with D maybe TRBD2 (5 bases). Germline lookup yields CDR1 SGHTA and CDR2 FQGNSA. This CDR3 region has 14 residues. V shed 3 bases and J shed 0 bases, with 9 bases lying between them.

The V call is TRBV7-3, the J call TRBJ2-5; 8 nucleotides line up with TRBD2. CDR3 length equals 14 residues. Germline V gene data show CDR1 as SGHTA and CDR2 as FQGTGA. V lost 7 bases, J lost 5 bases, and 9 bases stayed unmatched. In DNA, the CDR3 is TGTGCCAGCACCCAAATGGGCGGGAGGGAGACCCAGTACTTC. Encoded protein: CASTQMGGRETQYF. Complete variable domain (other parts from reference TRBV7-3 and TRBJ2-5): GAGVSQTPSNKVTEKGKYVELRCDPISGHTALYWYRQSLGQGPEFLIYFQGTGAADDSGLPNDRFFAVRPEGSVSTLKIQRTERGDSAVYLCASTQMGGRETQYFGPGTRLLVL.

V and J are TRBV12-3 or TRBV12-4 and TRBJ1-5; possible D gene TRBD1, 5 bases. V lost 3 bases to trimming and J lost 5 bases, with 8 bases between them. This CDR3 has 13 residues. This chain's CDR3 is CASSLTVDQPQHF. CDR3 nucleotide sequence: TGTGCCAGCAGTTTGACAGTGGATCAGCCCCAGCATTTT.

This rearrangement joins TRBV28 to TRBJ2-7, with TRBD1 identical over 7 bases. J lost 0 bases, V lost 5 bases, and 7 bases had no gene match. This CDR3 is 15 amino acids long. The germline V gene encodes CDR1 MDHEN and CDR2 SYDVKM. CDR3 residues: CASSGGQIHSYEQYF. The CDR3 nucleotides are TGTGCCAGCAGTGGGGGACAGATCCACTCCTACGAGCAGTACTTC.

The chain couples TRBV27 to TRBJ2-1; 9 bases are shared with TRBD1. This CDR3 has 17 residues. After removal of 2 bases from V and 1 base from J, the junction contained 6 bases not matched to a gene. CDR1 and CDR2 (germline): MNHEY, SMNVEV (reference sequence). The CDR3, as DNA: TGTGCCAGCAGTTTAAGCACAGGGGGCAGGTCCTACAATGAGCAGTTCTTC. Encoded protein: CASSLSTGGRSYNEQFF.

This chain joins TRBV5-5 and TRBJ1-4; TRBD1 matches 7 bases. The V gene end was trimmed by 0 bases and the J gene end by 0 bases; junction bases not matched to a gene: 2. Germline-derived CDR1 and CDR2 are SGHKS and YYEKEE (reference sequence). The CDR3 runs to 16 residues. The CDR3 DNA reads as TGTGCCAGCAGCTTGGTTGGGACAGCAACTAATGAAAAACTGTTTTTT. As protein: CASSLVGTATNEKLFF.

The table lists this clone with a few counts. The chain combines TRBV4-2 with TRBJ1-5; TRBD1 matches 8 bases. CDR1 is LGHNA, CDR2 YNFKEQ, per germline. The J segment lost 6 bases and the V segment lost 6 bases, leaving 7 bases of the junction unmatched. This CDR3 region has 14 residues. The CDR3 sequence: CASRNRGSGQPQHF. The CDR3 bases are TGTGCCAGCAGGAACAGGGGGTCGGGTCAGCCCCAGCATTTT.

This sequence joins TRBV6-5 and TRBJ2-3, with D possibly TRBD1 on 6 matching bases. V was shortened by 5 bases and J by 3 bases, with 15 bases between the two germline ends. Germline CDR1 MNHEY, CDR2 SVGAGI. This CDR3 has 15 amino acids. The CDR3 sequence: CASSNPRGGTDTQYF. CDR3 nucleotide sequence: TGTGCCAGCAGTAACCCCAGGGGTGGTACAGATACGCAGTATTTT.

The chain combines TRBV19 with TRBJ1-5; TRBD1 matches at 9 bases. V was clipped by 9 bases and J by 6 bases; unmatched bases: 18. Germline lookup yields CDR1 LNHDA and CDR2 SQIVND (reference sequence). CDR3 length equals 17 residues. DNA of the CDR3: TGTGCCAGCCACTCGGAGGGGACAGGGCGTTTTATTCAGCCCCAGCATTTT. Encoded protein: CASHSEGTGRFIQPQHF.

This clone was counted between two and nine times. The gene calls are TRBV7-2 and TRBJ1-2, with TRBD1 matching 10 bases. V lost 5 bases to trimming and J lost 6 bases; unmatched junction nucleotides: 6. The CDR3 spans 14 residues. Germline V gene data show CDR1 as SGHTA and CDR2 as FQGNSA. Here the CDR3 reads CASSPRTGGDGYTF. The CDR3 DNA sequence: TGTGCCAGCAGCCCCCGGACAGGGGGTGATGGCTACACCTTC.

The rearrangement uses TRBV3-1 (or the pseudogene TRBV3-2) and TRBJ1-4; D gene ambiguous. The V end was cut by 4 bases, the J end by 8 bases, with 14 bases between. The germline CDR1 and CDR2 sequences are LGHDT and YNNKEL (reference sequence). This CDR3 region has 14 residues. The CDR3 loop is CASSPAGLEEKLFF. DNA for the CDR3: TGTGCCAGCAGCCCCGCAGGTTTAGAGGAAAAACTGTTTTTT.

V and J are TRBV7-2 and TRBJ2-2, with a tentative D call TRBD1 (6 bases). Germline V gene sequence: CDR1 SGHTA, CDR2 FQGNSA. The germline V and J ends were trimmed by 1 base and 2 bases, with 11 bases remaining between them. This CDR3 comprises 16 residues. The CDR3 DNA follows: TGTGCCAGCAGCTTAGATGCAGGGACAAACACCGGGGAGCTGTTTTTT. Translating it yields CASSLDAGTNTGELFF.

The rearrangement uses TRBV18 and TRBJ1-1, with 8 bases fitting TRBD1. The junction had 0 bases not matched to a gene; V was cut back by 2 bases and J by 1 base. This CDR3 comprises 14 residues. Germline lookup yields CDR1 KGHSH and CDR2 LQKENI. In DNA form, the CDR3 reads TGTGCCAGCTCACCAGGGACAGGGAACACTGAAGCTTTCTTT. It specifies CASSPGTGNTEAFF. The complete variable domain, with remaining parts taken from reference TRBV18 and TRBJ1-1, reads NAGVMQNPRHLVRRRGQEARLRCSPMKGHSHVYWYRQLPEEGLKFMVYLQKENIIDESGMPKERFSAEFPKEGPSILRIQQVVRGDSAAYFCASSPGTGNTEAFFGQGTRLTVV.

This chain links TRBV29-1 with TRBJ1-1; D gene unclear. Germline CDR1 is SQVTM and CDR2 is ANQGSEA. The CDR3 consists of 15 residues. V lost 5 bases, J lost 1 base, and 17 bases lay in between. CDR3 loop: CSVKFRELANTEAFF. In DNA form, the CDR3 reads TGCAGCGTTAAATTTCGGGAGTTAGCGAACACTGAAGCTTTCTTT. Combining the CDR3 with reference TRBV29-1 and TRBJ1-1 gives the whole variable domain SAVISQKPSRDICQRGTSLTIQCQVDSQVTMMFWYRQQPGQSLTLIATANQGSEATYESGFVIDKFPISRPNLTFSTLTVSNMSPEDSSIYLCSVKFRELANTEAFFGQGTRLTVV.

The chain has TRBV12-3 or TRBV12-4 and TRBJ2-1; D is perhaps TRBD2 (5 bases). The CDR3 is made up of 12 amino acids. Trimming removed 3 bases from V and 6 bases from J, with 6 bases in between. The CDR3, as DNA: TGTGCCAGCAGTTTTAGCGTCAATGAGCAGTTCTTC. This translates into CASSFSVNEQFF.

The genes are TRBV5-1 and TRBJ1-1, with TRBD1 matching 9 bases. The CDR3 contains 14 residues. V lost 2 bases, J lost 5 bases, and 4 bases stayed unmatched. Germline assignment: CDR1 SGHRS and CDR2 YFSETQ. CDR3 coding DNA: TGCGCCAGCAGCTTTACAGGGGGCAGTACTGAAGCTTTCTTT. Its protein is CASSFTGGSTEAFF.

The V and J genes are TRBV7-2 and TRBJ1-5; a weak D match, TRBD1 (5 bases). Trimming pared 0 bases from V and 6 bases from J, leaving 12 bases between. This CDR3 comprises 15 residues. The V gene's germline CDR1 is SGHTA and CDR2 FQGNSA. As DNA, the CDR3 is TGTGCCAGCAGCTTAGCCTCAGGGTGGAGTCAGCCCCAGCATTTT. It specifies CASSLASGWSQPQHF.

The rearrangement joins TRBV9 to TRBJ2-7; D possibly corresponds to TRBD1 (5 bases). The germline V gene has CDR1 SGDLS and CDR2 YYNGEE. The CDR3 runs to 15 residues. The V and J ends lost 0 bases and 2 bases respectively, with 12 bases between them. This chain's CDR3 is CASSVEAGIPYEQYF. The CDR3 DNA is TGTGCCAGCAGCGTAGAGGCAGGGATACCCTACGAGCAGTACTTC.